Listed below are T cell receptor beta chains from one sample, sequenced in a study of CD8 T cells in ankylosing spondylitis. One entry per CDR3 protein results from TCRdb running MiXCR on the 5' RACE reads. Among under 300,000 distinct CDR3 sequences listed, over 9.5% were seen once. The sequenced sample consisted of blood, either unsorted or a sorted T cell fraction (not recorded which). Receptor source: a male donor with ankylosing spondylitis or in good health (not recorded which). The conserved cysteine and the conserved F or W are not part of the CDR3 here.

v_gene: TRBV27; j_gene: TRBJ1-4; CDR3aa: ASGEHRDPTNEKLF
v_gene: TRBV12-3/TRBV12-4; j_gene: TRBJ2-3; CDR3aa: ASTPGTGSTDTQY
v_gene: TRBV11-2; j_gene: TRBJ1-2; CDR3aa: ASSLDTGNGYT
v_gene: TRBV6-1; j_gene: TRBJ1-4; CDR3aa: ASSDRPGREKLF
v_gene: TRBV20-1; j_gene: TRBJ2-5; CDR3aa: SARDGDQETQY
v_gene: TRBV7-2; j_gene: TRBJ1-2; CDR3aa: ASSLAPSTQSYGYT
v_gene: TRBV21-1; j_gene: TRBJ2-2; CDR3aa: ASSIAGRTGELF
v_gene: TRBV11-2; j_gene: TRBJ2-3; CDR3aa: ASSTYGTLQPDTQY
v_gene: TRBV6-6; j_gene: TRBJ2-3; CDR3aa: ASSGSTDTQY
v_gene: TRBV5-8; j_gene: TRBJ1-5; CDR3aa: ASSLGSYQPQH
v_gene: TRBV7-9; j_gene: TRBJ2-1; CDR3aa: ASSLGPTGGSYNEQF
v_gene: TRBV6-5; j_gene: TRBJ2-1; CDR3aa: ASSYSGQGLNEQF
v_gene: TRBV12-5; j_gene: TRBJ2-5; CDR3aa: ASGLGLGGQIQETQY
v_gene: TRBV20-1; j_gene: TRBJ2-5; CDR3aa: SARGNSGIETQY
v_gene: TRBV7-2; j_gene: TRBJ2-3; CDR3aa: ASSLVVRRSGDTQY
v_gene: TRBV4-2; j_gene: TRBJ2-3; CDR3aa: ASSQTRDRGSDTQY
v_gene: TRBV4-1; j_gene: TRBJ2-1; CDR3aa: ASSPPPGTSGYNEQF
v_gene: TRBV7-8; j_gene: TRBJ2-3; CDR3aa: ASSFAGGTGTDTQY
v_gene: TRBV29-1; j_gene: TRBJ2-3; CDR3aa: SVANPGQGATDTQY
v_gene: TRBV7-2; j_gene: TRBJ2-1; CDR3aa: ASSALWDRGAEQF
v_gene: TRBV25-1; j_gene: TRBJ1-2; CDR3aa: ASSSPGTGPNGYT
v_gene: TRBV9; j_gene: TRBJ2-5; CDR3aa: ASSLGGGGQETQY
v_gene: TRBV6-1; j_gene: TRBJ2-3; CDR3aa: ASSENAYNTDTQY
v_gene: TRBV30; j_gene: TRBJ1-2; CDR3aa: AWSVEPIYGYT
v_gene: TRBV27; j_gene: TRBJ2-7; CDR3aa: ASSLSAIGGTEQY
v_gene: TRBV15; j_gene: TRBJ2-7; CDR3aa: ATSRDLTGAFYEQY
v_gene: TRBV24-1; j_gene: TRBJ2-5; CDR3aa: ATSDSGTGMETQY
v_gene: TRBV12-3/TRBV12-4; j_gene: TRBJ2-7; CDR3aa: ASTPRGFIYEQY
v_gene: TRBV28; j_gene: TRBJ1-1; CDR3aa: ASSPPGRMNTEAF
v_gene: TRBV5-4; j_gene: TRBJ2-5; CDR3aa: ASSKTGGSDQETQY
v_gene: TRBV10-3; j_gene: TRBJ2-5; CDR3aa: AIRDLGEGTQY
v_gene: TRBV4-1; j_gene: TRBJ1-4; CDR3aa: ASSPDRVNEKLF
v_gene: TRBV27; j_gene: TRBJ2-1; CDR3aa: ASSSIAGANNEQF
v_gene: TRBV5-1; j_gene: TRBJ2-1; CDR3aa: ASSPGGGGNEQF
v_gene: TRBV6-5; j_gene: TRBJ1-4; CDR3aa: ASSSYAGRGEKLF
v_gene: TRBV7-9; j_gene: TRBJ2-7; CDR3aa: ASSLEDRGREI
v_gene: TRBV14; j_gene: TRBJ2-7; CDR3aa: ASRQGGSYEQY
v_gene: TRBV7-2; j_gene: TRBJ2-2; CDR3aa: ASSLRRMGYTGELF